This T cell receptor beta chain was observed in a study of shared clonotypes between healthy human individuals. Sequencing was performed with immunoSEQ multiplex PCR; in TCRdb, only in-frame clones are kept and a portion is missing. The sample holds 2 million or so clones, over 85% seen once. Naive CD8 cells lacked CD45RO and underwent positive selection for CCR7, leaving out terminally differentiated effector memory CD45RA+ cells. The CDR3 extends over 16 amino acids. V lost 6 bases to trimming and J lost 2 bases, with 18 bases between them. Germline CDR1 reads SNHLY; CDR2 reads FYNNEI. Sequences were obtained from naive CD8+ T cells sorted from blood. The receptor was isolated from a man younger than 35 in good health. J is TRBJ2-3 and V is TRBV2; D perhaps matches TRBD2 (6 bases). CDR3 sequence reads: CASSPGTSQFTDTQYF. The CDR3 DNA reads TGTGCCAGCAGCCCCGGGACTTCTCAGTTCACAGATACGCAGTATTTT.